This is a list of T cell receptor beta chains from one sample in a study of neurological immune-mediated disorders. TCRdb passed the 5' RACE reads through MiXCR, listing each CDR3 protein once. In the table there are 70,000 to 90,000 distinct CDR3 sequences, 5.8% of which are singletons. Sample: PBMCs. These receptors all come from a woman aged 60-75 years with multiple sclerosis. CDR3s include the opening cysteine and the closing phenylalanine or tryptophan. A D gene is named only where the DNA matches it firmly. Clone size is not always given. Where it is, it says once, few, many or a class for expanded clones.

d_call clone_size j_call v_call cdr3_nt cdr3_aa
NA many TRBJ2-1 TRBV7-7 TGTGCCAGCAGCTTAGCGATAGGAAATGAGCAGTTCTTC CASSLAIGNEQFF
TRBD1 NA TRBJ1-5 TRBV18 TGTGCCAGCTCAGAGGACAGGACCAATCAGCCCCAGCATTTT CASSEDRTNQPQHF
NA many TRBJ1-2 TRBV11-2 TGTGCCAGCAGCTCGCGAATACAGGCGAACTATGGCTACACCTTC CASSSRIQANYGYTF
NA many TRBJ2-1 TRBV3-1 TGTGCCAGCAGCCCTGTATACTCTGCGAGCTCCTACAATGAGCAGTTCTTC CASSPVYSASSYNEQFF
NA many TRBJ1-1 TRBV5-1 TGCGCCAGCAGACAGGGCGACACTGAAGCTTTCTTT CASRQGDTEAFF
NA many TRBJ2-1 TRBV11-3 TGTGCCAGCAGCTTAGTGGAAGCGTCTGAGCAGTTCTTC CASSLVEASEQFF
NA many TRBJ1-6 TRBV5-1 TGCGCCAGCAGCCCACGAGAAGGGGCAGGATCACCCCTCCACTTT CASSPREGAGSPLHF
TRBD2 many TRBJ2-1 TRBV11-2 TGTGCCAGCTTGGAGGGAGGGAGGATTGAGCAGTTCTTC CASLEGGRIEQFF
NA many TRBJ2-2 TRBV20-1 TGCAGTGCTAGACCGGGACGAACCCCCGGGGAGCTGTTTTTT CSARPGRTPGELFF
NA few TRBJ2-1 TRBV2 TGTGCCAGCGCCCCGTCAGGGCGGGGCAATGAGCAGTTCTTC CASAPSGRGNEQFF
NA NA TRBJ2-7 TRBV6-5 TGTGCCAGCAGACCAACAGGACAGATAACCTACGAGCAGTACTTC CASRPTGQITYEQYF
TRBD1 many TRBJ2-6 TRBV4-1 TGCGCCAGCAGCCATCTATCGGTCCCGGGACAGGGGGCTGGGGCCAACGTCCTGACTTTC CASSHLSVPGQGAGANVLTF
NA few TRBJ2-4 TRBV6-5 TGTGCCAGCAGCCAAAGGGGGGTAGCCAAAAACATTCAGTACTTC CASSQRGVAKNIQYF
NA many TRBJ1-5 TRBV2 TGTGCCAGCAGCGCGGAACAGGGCTCGCGGCAGCCCCAGCATTTT CASSAEQGSRQPQHF